The present TCR beta chain was sequenced within a study of blood T cell repertoires in COVID-19. Study-wide background: Samples representing acute and convalescent COVID-19 were sourced from the United States, Italy and Spain. PBMCs, B-cell-depleted T cells, or T cells provided the cDNA or gDNA that made up the material.

The method was immunoSEQ multiplex PCR; TCRdb's version includes in-frame clones alone and lacks a portion of them. The repertoire includes 52,000 or so clones, about 80% of them detected once, and about 14% sits in the top ten. V lost 5 bases, J lost 7 bases, and 6 bases stayed unmatched. Germline V gene lookup returns CDR1 SGHTA and CDR2 FQGNSA. The length of the CDR3 is 14 residues. Sequencing was done on a sample of peripheral blood. This chain links TRBV7-2 with TRBJ2-1; TRBD2 matches 9 bases. This clonotype was obtained from a human donor in a cohort sampled during active COVID-19. The CDR3 region has the DNA TGTGCCAGCAGCCTGGGACTAGCTTCGAATGAGCAGTTCTTC. Translation gives CASSLGLASNEQFF.